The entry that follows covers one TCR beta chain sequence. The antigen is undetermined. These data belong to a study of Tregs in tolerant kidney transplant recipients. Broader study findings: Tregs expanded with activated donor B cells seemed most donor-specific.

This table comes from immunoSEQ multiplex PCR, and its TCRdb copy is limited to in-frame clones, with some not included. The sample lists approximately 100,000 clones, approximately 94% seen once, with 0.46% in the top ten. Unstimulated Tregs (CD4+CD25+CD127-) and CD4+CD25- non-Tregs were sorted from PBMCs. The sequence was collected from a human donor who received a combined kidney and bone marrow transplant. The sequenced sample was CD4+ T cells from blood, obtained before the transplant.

The CDR3 nucleotides are TGTGCCAGCAAAACTAGCGGGGGCTTGGATACGCAGTATTTT. This gives the protein CASKTSGGLDTQYF. This rearrangement joins TRBV6-5 to TRBJ2-3, with 11 bases identical to TRBD2. This CDR3 has 14 amino acids. With V trimmed by 7 bases and J by 6 bases, 6 bases remained unmatched. Looked up from germline, CDR1 is MNHEY and CDR2 is SVGAGI.